Given below is one TCR beta chain in context. Its antigen remains unknown. Use of 60 Vbeta and 13 Jbeta primers characterized the PCR. Sequencing was performed with immunoSEQ multiplex PCR; in TCRdb, only in-frame clones are kept and a portion is missing. Among 100,000 to 150,000 clones, around 77% were seen once, and the ten largest hold roughly 13%. The data were taken from a study of cytomegalovirus exposure and HLA in healthy donors. Overall study results and limits: Confirmation was obtained in vitro that a few CMV-associated chains are specific for CMV antigens.

V gave up 0 bases and J gave up 3 bases, with 9 bases separating them. Per the germline V gene, CDR1 is PRHDT and CDR2 is FYEKMQ (reference sequence). The CDR3 extends over 15 amino acids. Sequenced input: PBMCs. The sequence derives from a woman aged 35 to 49 in good health and CMV-seropositive. The chain is built from TRBV13 and TRBJ1-5; D not certain. DNA of the CDR3: TGTGCCAGCAGCTTAGGGTACAGAAACAATCAGCCCCAGCATTTT. It yields the protein CASSLGYRNNQPQHF. Combining the CDR3 with reference TRBV13 and TRBJ1-5 gives the whole variable domain AAGVIQSPRHLIKEKRETATLKCYPIPRHDTVYWYQQGPGQDPQFLISFYEKMQSDKGSIPDRFSAQQFSDYHSELNMSSLELGDSALYFCASSLGYRNNQPQHFGDGTRLSIL.